The clone carrying this TCR beta chain came up once. V lost 2 bases, J lost 4 bases, and 4 bases lay in between. The CDR3 consists of 12 residues. Germline V CDR1 and CDR2: SGHDT, YYEEEE. The sample belongs to a study of T cell changes during pregnancy in multiple sclerosis. Data came from immunoSEQ multiplex PCR; TCRdb stores just in-frame clones and leaves some out. The table lists around 39,000 clones, around nine tenths of them singletons. The J gene is TRBJ1-3, the V gene TRBV5-6; unclear D gene. The TCR originated in a female donor with multiple sclerosis, enrolled in a pregnancy study. Source: CD8+ T cells from peripheral blood mononuclear cells, taken in the first trimester of pregnancy. This CDR3 reads CASSFQGNTIYF. The CDR3 region has the DNA TGTGCCAGCAGCTTCCAGGGAAACACCATATATTTT.